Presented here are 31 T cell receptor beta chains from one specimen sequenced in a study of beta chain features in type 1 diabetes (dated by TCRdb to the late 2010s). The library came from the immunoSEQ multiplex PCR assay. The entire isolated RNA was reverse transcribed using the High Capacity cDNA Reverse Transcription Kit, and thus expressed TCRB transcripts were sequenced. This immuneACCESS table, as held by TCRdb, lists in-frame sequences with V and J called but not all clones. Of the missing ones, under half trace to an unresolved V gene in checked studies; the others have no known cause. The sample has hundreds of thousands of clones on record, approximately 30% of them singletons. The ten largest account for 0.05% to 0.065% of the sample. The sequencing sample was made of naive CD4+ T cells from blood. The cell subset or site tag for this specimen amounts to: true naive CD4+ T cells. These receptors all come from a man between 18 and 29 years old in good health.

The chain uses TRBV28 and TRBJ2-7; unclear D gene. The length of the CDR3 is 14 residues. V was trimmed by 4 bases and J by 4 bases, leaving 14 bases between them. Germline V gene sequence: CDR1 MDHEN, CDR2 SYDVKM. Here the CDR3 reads CASSSPSDGYEQYF. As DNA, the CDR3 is TGTGCCAGCAGTTCACCGTCGGACGGGTACGAGCAGTACTTC.

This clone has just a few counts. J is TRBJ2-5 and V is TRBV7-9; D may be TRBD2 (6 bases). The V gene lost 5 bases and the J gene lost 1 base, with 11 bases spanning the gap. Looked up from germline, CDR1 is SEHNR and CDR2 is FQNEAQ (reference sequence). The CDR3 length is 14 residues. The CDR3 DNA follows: TGTGCCAGCAGCCCCAGCGGGTTCCAAGAGACCCAGTACTTC. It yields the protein CASSPSGFQETQYF. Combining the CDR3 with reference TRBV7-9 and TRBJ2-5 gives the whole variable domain DTGVSQNPRHKITKRGQNVTFRCDPISEHNRLYWYRQTLGQGPEFLTYFQNEAQLEKSRLLSDRFSAERPKGSFSTLEIQRTEQGDSAMYLCASSPSGFQETQYFGPGTRLLVL.

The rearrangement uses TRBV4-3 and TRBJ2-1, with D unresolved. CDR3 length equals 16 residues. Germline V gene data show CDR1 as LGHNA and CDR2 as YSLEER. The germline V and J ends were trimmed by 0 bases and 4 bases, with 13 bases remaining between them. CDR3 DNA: TGCGCCAGCAGCCAAGAATGGTCGAATACGTACAATGAGCAGTTCTTC. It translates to CASSQEWSNTYNEQFF.

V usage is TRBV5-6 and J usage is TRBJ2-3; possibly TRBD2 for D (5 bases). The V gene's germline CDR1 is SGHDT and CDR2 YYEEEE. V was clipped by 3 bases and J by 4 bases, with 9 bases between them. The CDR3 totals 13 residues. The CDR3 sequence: CASSSTEADTQYF. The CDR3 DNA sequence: TGTGCCAGCAGCTCAACGGAGGCAGATACGCAGTATTTT. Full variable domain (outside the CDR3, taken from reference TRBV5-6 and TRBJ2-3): DAGVTQSPTHLIKTRGQQVTLRCSPKSGHDTVSWYQQALGQGPQFIFQYYEEEERQRGNFPDRFSGHQFPNYSSELNVNALLLGDSALYLCASSSTEADTQYFGPGTRLTVL.

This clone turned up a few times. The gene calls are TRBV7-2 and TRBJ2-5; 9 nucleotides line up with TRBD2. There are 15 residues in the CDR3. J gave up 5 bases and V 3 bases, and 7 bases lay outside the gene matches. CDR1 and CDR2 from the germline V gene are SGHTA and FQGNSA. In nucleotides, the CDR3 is TGTGCCAGCAGCTTCGCTCTAGCGGGACGGGAGACCCAGTACTTC. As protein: CASSFALAGRETQYF.

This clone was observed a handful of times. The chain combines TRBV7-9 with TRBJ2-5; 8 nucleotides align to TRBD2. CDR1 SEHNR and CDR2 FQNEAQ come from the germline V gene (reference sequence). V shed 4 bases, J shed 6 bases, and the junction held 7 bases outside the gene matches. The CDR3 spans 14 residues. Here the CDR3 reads CASSSGTRLQTQYF. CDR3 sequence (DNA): TGTGCCAGCAGCTCCGGGACTAGGTTACAGACCCAGTACTTC.

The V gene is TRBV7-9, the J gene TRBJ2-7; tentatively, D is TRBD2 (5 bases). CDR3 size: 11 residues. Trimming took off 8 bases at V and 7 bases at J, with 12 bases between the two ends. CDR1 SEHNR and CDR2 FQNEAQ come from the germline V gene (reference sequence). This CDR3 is CASRTGSEQYF. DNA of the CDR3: TGTGCCAGCCGGACTGGGTCGGAGCAGTACTTC.

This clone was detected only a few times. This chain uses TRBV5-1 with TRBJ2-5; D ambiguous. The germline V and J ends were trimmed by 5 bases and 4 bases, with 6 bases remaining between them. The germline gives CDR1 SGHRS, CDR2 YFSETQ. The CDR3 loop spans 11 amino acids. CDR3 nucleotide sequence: TGCGCCAGCAGGGGGTCAGAGACCCAGTACTTC. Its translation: CASRGSETQYF.

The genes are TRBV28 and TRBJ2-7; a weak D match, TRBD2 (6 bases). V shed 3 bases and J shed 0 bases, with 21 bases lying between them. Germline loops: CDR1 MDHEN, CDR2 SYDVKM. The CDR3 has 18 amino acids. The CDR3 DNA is TGTGCCAGCAGTTTGAGGATGGGTCTAGCGAGTTACTCCTACGAGCAGTACTTC. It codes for CASSLRMGLASYSYEQYF. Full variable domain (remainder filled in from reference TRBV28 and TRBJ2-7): DVKVTQSSRYLVKRTGEKVFLECVQDMDHENMFWYRQDPGLGLRLIYFSYDVKMKEKGDIPEGYSVSREKKERFSLILESASTNQTSMYLCASSLRMGLASYSYEQYFGPGTRLTVT.

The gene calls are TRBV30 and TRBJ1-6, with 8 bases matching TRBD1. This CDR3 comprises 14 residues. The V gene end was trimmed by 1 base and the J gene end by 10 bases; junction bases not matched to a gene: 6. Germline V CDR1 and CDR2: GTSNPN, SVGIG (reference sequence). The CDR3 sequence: CAWSGTGRYSPLHF. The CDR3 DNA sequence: TGTGCCTGGAGTGGGACAGGGAGATACTCACCCCTCCACTTT. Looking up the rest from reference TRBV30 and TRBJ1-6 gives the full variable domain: SQTIHQWPATLVQPVGSPLSLECTVEGTSNPNLYWYRQAAGRGLQLLFYSVGIGQISSEVPQNLSASRPQDRQFILSSKKLLLSDSGFYLCAWSGTGRYSPLHFGNGTRLTVT.

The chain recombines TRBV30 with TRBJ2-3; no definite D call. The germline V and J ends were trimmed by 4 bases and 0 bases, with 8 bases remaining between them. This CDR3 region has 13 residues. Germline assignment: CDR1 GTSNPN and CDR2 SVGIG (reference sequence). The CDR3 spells CAWNPISTDTQYF. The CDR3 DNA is TGTGCCTGGAATCCAATTAGCACAGATACGCAGTATTTT.

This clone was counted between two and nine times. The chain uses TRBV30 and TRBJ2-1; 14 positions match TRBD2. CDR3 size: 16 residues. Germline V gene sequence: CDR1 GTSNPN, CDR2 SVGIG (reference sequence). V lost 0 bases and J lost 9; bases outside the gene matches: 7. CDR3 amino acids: CAWSVTGLAGVIEQFF. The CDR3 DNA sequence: TGTGCCTGGAGTGTCACGGGACTAGCGGGAGTAATTGAGCAGTTCTTC.

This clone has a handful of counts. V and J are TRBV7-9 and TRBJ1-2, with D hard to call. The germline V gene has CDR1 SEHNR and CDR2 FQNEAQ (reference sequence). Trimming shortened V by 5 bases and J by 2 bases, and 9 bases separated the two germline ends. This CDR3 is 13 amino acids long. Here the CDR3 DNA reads TGTGCCAGCAGCCCCAGGACCAACTATGGCTACACCTTC. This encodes CASSPRTNYGYTF.

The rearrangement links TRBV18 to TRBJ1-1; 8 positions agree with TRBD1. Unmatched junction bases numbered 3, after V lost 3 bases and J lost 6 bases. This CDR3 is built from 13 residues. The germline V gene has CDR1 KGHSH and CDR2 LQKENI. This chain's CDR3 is CASSPDRGAEAFF. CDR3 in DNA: TGTGCCAGCTCACCTGACAGGGGTGCTGAAGCTTTCTTT.

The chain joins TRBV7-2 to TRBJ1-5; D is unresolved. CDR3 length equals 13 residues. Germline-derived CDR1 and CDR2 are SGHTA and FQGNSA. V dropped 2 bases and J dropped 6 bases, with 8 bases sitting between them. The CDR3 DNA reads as TGTGCCAGCAGCTTAAGCTGGGGTCAGCCCCAGCATTTT. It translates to CASSLSWGQPQHF.

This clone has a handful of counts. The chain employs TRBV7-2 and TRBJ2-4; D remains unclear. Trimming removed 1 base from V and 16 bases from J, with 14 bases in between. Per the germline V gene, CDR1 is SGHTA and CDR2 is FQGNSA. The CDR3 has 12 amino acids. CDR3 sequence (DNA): TGTGCCAGCAGCTTAGGAGCCACTGTACCATACTTC. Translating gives CASSLGATVPYF.

The CDR3 DNA reads as TGCGCCAGCAGCCAAGACAGGGAGGACACTGAAGCTTTCTTT. As protein: CASSQDREDTEAFF. The chain recombines TRBV4-3 with TRBJ1-1, with D tentatively TRBD1 (5 bases). Trimming removed 0 bases from V and 3 bases from J, with 8 bases in between. Per the germline V gene, CDR1 is LGHNA and CDR2 is YSLEER. The CDR3 totals 14 residues.

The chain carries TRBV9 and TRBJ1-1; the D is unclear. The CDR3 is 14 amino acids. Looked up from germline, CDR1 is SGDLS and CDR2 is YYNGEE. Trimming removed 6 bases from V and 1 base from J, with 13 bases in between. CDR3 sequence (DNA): TGTGCCAGCACCTTCGGGATTGCGAACACTGAAGCTTTCTTT. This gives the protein CASTFGIANTEAFF.

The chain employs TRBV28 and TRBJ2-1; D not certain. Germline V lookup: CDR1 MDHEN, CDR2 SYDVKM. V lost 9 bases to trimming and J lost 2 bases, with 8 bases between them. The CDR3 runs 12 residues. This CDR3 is CASYETYNEQFF. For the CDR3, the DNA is TGTGCCAGTTACGAAACCTACAATGAGCAGTTCTTC.

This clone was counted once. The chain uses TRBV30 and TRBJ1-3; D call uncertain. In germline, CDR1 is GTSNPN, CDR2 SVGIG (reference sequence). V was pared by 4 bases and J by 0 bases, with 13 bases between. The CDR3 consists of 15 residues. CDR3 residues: CAWNWAGASGNTIYF. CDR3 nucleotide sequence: TGTGCCTGGAACTGGGCGGGAGCCTCTGGAAACACCATATATTTT.

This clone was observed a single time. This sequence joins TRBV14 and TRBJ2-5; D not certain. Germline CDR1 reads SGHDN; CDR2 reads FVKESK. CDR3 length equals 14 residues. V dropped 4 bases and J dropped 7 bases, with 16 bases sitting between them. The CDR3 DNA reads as TGTGCCAGCAGCCGAATGTTAGGTTACGGGACCCAGTACTTC. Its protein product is CASSRMLGYGTQYF. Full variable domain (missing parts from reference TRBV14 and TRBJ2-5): EAGVTQFPSHSVIEKGQTVTLRCDPISGHDNLYWYRRVMGKEIKFLLHFVKESKQDESGMPNNRFLAERTGGTYSTLKVQPAELEDSGVYFCASSRMLGYGTQYFGPGTRLLVL.

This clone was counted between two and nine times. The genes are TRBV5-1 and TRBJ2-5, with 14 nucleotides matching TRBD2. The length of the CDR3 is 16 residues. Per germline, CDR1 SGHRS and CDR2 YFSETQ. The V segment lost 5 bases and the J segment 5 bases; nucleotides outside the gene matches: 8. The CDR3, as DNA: TGCGCCAGCAGTTCGGGACTAGCGGGAGACGGGGAGACCCAGTACTTC. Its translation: CASSSGLAGDGETQYF.

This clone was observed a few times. CDR3 loop: CASSYTGTDGDEQFF. The DNA of the CDR3 is TGTGCCAGCAGCTATACCGGGACAGATGGGGATGAGCAGTTCTTC. The chain recombines TRBV11-2 with TRBJ2-1; TRBD1 matches at 7 bases. The CDR3 sequence is 15 residues long. The J segment lost 8 bases and the V segment lost 4 bases, leaving 11 bases of the junction unmatched. CDR1 and CDR2 (germline): SGHAT, FQNNGV.

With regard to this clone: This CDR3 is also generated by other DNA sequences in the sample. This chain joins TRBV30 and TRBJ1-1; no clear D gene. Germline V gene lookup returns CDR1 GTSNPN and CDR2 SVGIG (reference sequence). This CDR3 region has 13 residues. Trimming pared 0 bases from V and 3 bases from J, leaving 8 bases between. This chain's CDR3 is CAWSVRQDTEAFF. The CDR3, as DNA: TGTGCCTGGAGTGTAAGGCAGGACACTGAAGCTTTCTTT. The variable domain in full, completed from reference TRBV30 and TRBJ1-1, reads SQTIHQWPATLVQPVGSPLSLECTVEGTSNPNLYWYRQAAGRGLQLLFYSVGIGQISSEVPQNLSASRPQDRQFILSSKKLLLSDSGFYLCAWSVRQDTEAFFGQGTRLTVV.

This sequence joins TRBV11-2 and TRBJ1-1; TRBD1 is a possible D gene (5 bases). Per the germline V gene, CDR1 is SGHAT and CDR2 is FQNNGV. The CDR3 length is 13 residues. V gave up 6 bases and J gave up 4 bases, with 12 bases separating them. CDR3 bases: TGTGCCAGCAGACGGGGCGCGAGCACTGAAGCTTTCTTT. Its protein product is CASRRGASTEAFF.

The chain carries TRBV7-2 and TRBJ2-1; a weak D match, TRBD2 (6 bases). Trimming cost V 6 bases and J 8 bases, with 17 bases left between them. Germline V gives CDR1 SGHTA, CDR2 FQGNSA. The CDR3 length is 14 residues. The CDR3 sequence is CASRPLGGGDEQFF. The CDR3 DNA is TGTGCCAGCAGACCCTTGGGCGGAGGGGATGAGCAGTTCTTC.

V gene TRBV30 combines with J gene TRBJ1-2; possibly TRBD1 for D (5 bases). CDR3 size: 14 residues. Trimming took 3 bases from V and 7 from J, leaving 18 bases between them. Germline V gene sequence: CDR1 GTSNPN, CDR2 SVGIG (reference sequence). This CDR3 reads CAWSPGLRASGYTF. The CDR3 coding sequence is TGTGCCTGGAGCCCGGGGCTCAGGGCCTCTGGCTACACCTTC.

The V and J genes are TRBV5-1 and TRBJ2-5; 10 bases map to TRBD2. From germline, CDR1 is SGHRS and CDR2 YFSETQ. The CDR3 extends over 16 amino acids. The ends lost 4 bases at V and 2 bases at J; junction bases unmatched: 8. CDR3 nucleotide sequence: TGCGCCAGCAGCGAGGAATTAGCGGGAGGACAAGAGACCCAGTACTTC. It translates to CASSEELAGGQETQYF.

Here the CDR3 reads CASSSRLARRLSEQFF. The CDR3 bases are TGTGCCAGCAGTTCCAGACTAGCGAGGAGGTTGAGTGAGCAGTTCTTC. The rearrangement uses TRBV5-4 and TRBJ2-1, with 8 bases matching TRBD2. The ends lost 5 bases at V and 9 bases at J; junction bases unmatched: 16. CDR1 and CDR2 (germline): SGHNT, YYREEE (reference sequence). This CDR3 is 16 amino acids long. The full variable domain, rest sourced from reference TRBV5-4 and TRBJ2-1, is ETGVTQSPTHLIKTRGQQVTLRCSSQSGHNTVSWYQQALGQGPQFIFQYYREEENGRGNFPPRFSGLQFPNYSSELNVNALELDDSALYLCASSSRLARRLSEQFFGPGTRLTVL.

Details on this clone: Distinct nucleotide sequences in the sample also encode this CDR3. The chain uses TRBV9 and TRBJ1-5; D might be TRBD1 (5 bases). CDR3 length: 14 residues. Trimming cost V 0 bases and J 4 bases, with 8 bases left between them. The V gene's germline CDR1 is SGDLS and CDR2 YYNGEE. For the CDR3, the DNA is TGTGCCAGCAGCGTAGATCCAGGGAATCAGCCCCAGCATTTT. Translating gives CASSVDPGNQPQHF.

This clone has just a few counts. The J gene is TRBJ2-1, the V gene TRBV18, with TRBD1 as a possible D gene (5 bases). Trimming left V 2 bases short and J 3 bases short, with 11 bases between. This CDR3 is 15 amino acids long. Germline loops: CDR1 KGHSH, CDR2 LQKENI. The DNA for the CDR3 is TGTGCCAGCTCACCAAATCAGGGCGGCTACAATGAGCAGTTCTTC. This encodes CASSPNQGGYNEQFF.